The 5 T cell receptor beta chains listed next were all sequenced from one sample in a study of T cell repertoires in cytomegalovirus infection. From the reads, TCRdb called clonotypes with MiXCR, one entry per CDR3 protein. The sample lists about 740,000 distinct CDR3 sequences, 35% to 45% occurring once. The specimen sequenced was PBMCs. The receptors here all came from a human donor in good health (CMV status not recorded). Some clones in this sample may be carry-over from other donors' samples.

For the CDR3, the DNA is TGCGCCAGCAGCTGGACCTCTGCCCGGGACAGGGGGCTGCATGGCTACACCTTC. Its translation is CASSWTSARDRGLHGYTF. The chain has TRBV5-1 and TRBJ1-2; 12 bases are a match to TRBD1. The CDR3 has 18 residues. V was clipped by 3 bases and J by 6 bases; unmatched bases: 15. Germline CDR1 reads SGHRS; CDR2 reads YFSETQ.

V usage is TRBV12-3 or TRBV12-4 and J usage is TRBJ2-2; 8 bases line up with TRBD1. Losses at the gene ends were 7 bases for V and 6 bases for J; bases not matched to a gene: 10. CDR3 length equals 15 residues. The CDR3 here is CASTPDRVRAGELFF. The CDR3 nucleotides read TGTGCCAGCACCCCGGACAGGGTTCGGGCCGGGGAGCTGTTTTTT.

The table lists this clonotype with a few counts. The gene calls are TRBV28 and TRBJ1-6; no definite D call. The CDR3 loop spans 14 amino acids. Germline V gives CDR1 MDHEN, CDR2 SYDVKM. Between the trimmed V and J ends, which lost 1 base and 5 bases, there was a span of 6 bases. The CDR3 DNA is TGTGCCAGCAGTTTATATACAAATAATTCACCCCTCCACTTT. Translated, it gives CASSLYTNNSPLHF.

This clonotype turned up a few times. The genes are TRBV7-6 and TRBJ2-7; 16 bases align to TRBD2. Trimming cost V 1 base and J 0 bases; bases outside gene matches: 6. Germline loops: CDR1 SGHVS, CDR2 FNYEAQ. The CDR3 length is 19 residues. CDR3 DNA: TGTGCCAGCAGCTTAGTTATGGGACTAGCGGGAGGGAGCTCCTACGAGCAGTACTTC. Protein sequence: CASSLVMGLAGGSSYEQYF.

The genes are TRBV5-6 and TRBJ2-7, with D hard to call. V gave up 1 base and J gave up 2 bases, with 7 bases separating them. This CDR3 region has 13 residues. Germline V gene data show CDR1 as SGHDT and CDR2 as YYEEEE. The CDR3 spells CASSLWDPYEQYF. CDR3 DNA sequence: TGTGCCAGCAGCTTGTGGGATCCCTACGAGCAGTACTTC.